This T cell receptor beta chain is from a study of T-cell memory formation after mild COVID-19. One entry per CDR3 protein results from TCRdb running MiXCR on the 5' RACE reads. The sample lists under 300,000 distinct CDR3 sequences, over 15% occurring once. This clonotype has just a few counts. The V end lost 3 bases, the J end lost 8 bases, and 10 bases lay between the germline ends. The CDR3 totals 13 residues. Germline CDR1 SEHNR, CDR2 FQNEAQ (reference sequence). Material: PBMCs or a T cell subset sorted from them (not recorded which). The chain combines TRBV7-9 with TRBJ1-4, with D unclear. The receptor was derived from a man aged 18 to 29 who had mild COVID-19 (a few samples of this study predate the infection). Cell type and time point are not known. This chain's CDR3 is CASSLMAGEKLFF. The CDR3 bases are TGTGCCAGCAGCTTGATGGCGGGGGAAAAACTGTTTTTT.